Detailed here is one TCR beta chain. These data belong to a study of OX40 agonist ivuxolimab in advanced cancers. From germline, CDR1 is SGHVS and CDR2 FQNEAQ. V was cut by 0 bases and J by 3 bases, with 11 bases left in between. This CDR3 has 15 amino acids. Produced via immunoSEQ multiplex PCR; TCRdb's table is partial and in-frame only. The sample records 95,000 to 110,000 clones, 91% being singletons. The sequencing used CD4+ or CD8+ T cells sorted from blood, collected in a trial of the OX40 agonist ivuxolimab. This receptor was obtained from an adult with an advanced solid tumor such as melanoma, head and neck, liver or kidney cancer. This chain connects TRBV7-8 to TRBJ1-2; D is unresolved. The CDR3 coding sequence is TGTGCCAGCAGCTTAGCTCCTTCGGGTGACTATGGCTACACCTTC. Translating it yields CASSLAPSGDYGYTF.